Shown below are 22 T cell receptor beta chains from a single sample sequenced in a study of monozygotic twins with inflammatory bowel disease. TCRdb re-called the 5' RACE reads; every CDR3 protein appears as one record, without DNA. The sample totals more than 300,000 distinct CDR3 sequences; its top ten clones hold 2.6%. The sequencing sample was made of blood. These receptors all stem from a human donor with ulcerative colitis or Crohn's disease, or a healthy co-twin of an affected twin (not recorded which).

This sequence joins TRBV23-1 and TRBJ1-4. TRBV23-1 is an open reading frame whose function is uncertain. The CDR3 totals 16 residues. CDR3 sequence: CASSQSTLATNEKLFF.

This chain uses TRBV7-9 with TRBJ1-1. Germline V gives CDR1 SEHNR, CDR2 FQNEAQ (reference sequence). The CDR3 contains 13 residues. The chain's CDR3 is CASSFGMNTEAFF. The full variable domain, in which reference TRBV7-9 and TRBJ1-1 provide the parts outside the CDR3, is DTGVSQNPRHKITKRGQNVTFRCDPISEHNRLYWYRQTLGQGPEFLTYFQNEAQLEKSRLLSDRFSAERPKGSFSTLEIQRTEQGDSAMYLCASSFGMNTEAFFGQGTRLTVV.

This chain connects TRBV28 to TRBJ1-1; TCRdb lists TRBD1, though no DNA is available to test this call. The CDR3 extends over 15 amino acids. Germline V gene lookup returns CDR1 MDHEN and CDR2 SYDVKM. This CDR3 is CASSPATGERTEAFF.

This chain links TRBV7-2 with TRBJ2-2; the TCRdb call, TRBD2, lacks DNA for checking. Germline CDR1 SGHTA, CDR2 FQGNSA. The CDR3 consists of 16 residues. The chain's CDR3 is CASSFEGVGNTGELFF.

The chain uses TRBV5-6 and TRBJ2-7. The CDR3 covers 14 residues. From germline, CDR1 is SGHDT and CDR2 YYEEEE. CDR3 sequence: CASSLPAVAVEQYF.

The rearrangement joins TRBV6-1 to TRBJ2-2; lacking DNA, the TRBD1 call made by TCRdb goes unchecked. The germline V gene encodes CDR1 MNHNS and CDR2 SASEGT. This CDR3 is 17 amino acids long. CDR3 region: CASSEFGAGRNTGELFF.

The rearrangement links TRBV3-1 to TRBJ2-7. Germline V gene data show CDR1 as LGHDT and CDR2 as YNNKEL (reference sequence). The CDR3 is 13 residues long. Here the CDR3 reads CASSLTARYEQYF.

The CDR3 protein is CASSLRGIQPQHF. The gene calls are TRBV27 and TRBJ1-5. This CDR3 is built from 13 residues. Germline V lookup: CDR1 MNHEY, CDR2 SMNVEV (reference sequence).

This chain joins TRBV5-6 and TRBJ1-2; TCRdb designates TRBD1, a call that cannot be tested without DNA. Germline CDR1 is SGHDT and CDR2 is YYEEEE. The CDR3 extends over 19 amino acids. The CDR3 region is CASSIYGAEGQTLLGGYTF.

This rearrangement joins TRBV6-5 to TRBJ2-5; the TRBD1 assignment by TCRdb is unverifiable without DNA. CDR1 and CDR2 (germline): MNHEY, SVGAGI. There are 15 residues in the CDR3. The CDR3 spells CASSSMGGYQETQYF.

The chain employs TRBV5-4 and TRBJ1-2; no DNA is available, so the TRBD1 call from TCRdb remains unchecked. Per the germline V gene, CDR1 is SGHNT and CDR2 is YYREEE (reference sequence). The CDR3 has 13 residues. Here the CDR3 reads CASSWTGNYGYTF.

The chain carries TRBV12-3 or TRBV12-4 and TRBJ2-2; TCRdb lists TRBD1, though no DNA is available to test this call. There are 17 residues in the CDR3. This CDR3 reads CASSLPLSDRASGELFF.

The chain recombines TRBV7-3 with TRBJ2-7; TCRdb indicates TRBD1, and absent DNA this call remains unverified. Germline V CDR1 and CDR2: SGHTA, FQGTGA. CDR3 length equals 13 residues. This CDR3 is CASSLLGAHEQYF.

This rearrangement joins TRBV9 to TRBJ1-1; without DNA, the TCRdb call of TRBD1 cannot be checked. CDR3 length: 15 amino acids. The germline V gene encodes CDR1 SGDLS and CDR2 YYNGEE. CDR3 sequence: CASSVVEGVNTEAFF.

The chain joins TRBV5-1 to TRBJ1-1. Germline V lookup: CDR1 SGHRS, CDR2 YFSETQ. This CDR3 contains 14 residues. The chain's CDR3 is CASSFTAMNTEAFF.

The rearrangement joins TRBV7-9 to TRBJ2-7; TCRdb returns TRBD2, unconfirmable since there is no DNA. The CDR3 has 15 residues. The germline CDR1 and CDR2 sequences are SEHNR and FQNEAQ (reference sequence). CDR3 protein: CASSLLAGGLIEQYF.

V gene TRBV7-3 combines with J gene TRBJ2-6; with no DNA, the TCRdb D assignment of TRBD2 cannot be verified. This CDR3 has 15 residues. Germline V gene data show CDR1 as SGHTA and CDR2 as FQGTGA. CDR3 region: CASSLMGAGANVLTF.

The chain links TRBV5-4 to TRBJ1-2; TCRdb outputs TRBD1, but without DNA this stays unchecked. The germline V gene encodes CDR1 SGHNT and CDR2 YYREEE (reference sequence). There are 15 residues in the CDR3. CDR3 sequence reads: CASSFPGQGVHGYTF.

This sequence joins TRBV2 and TRBJ1-2. CDR3 size: 13 residues. Germline V gene sequence: CDR1 SNHLY, CDR2 FYNNEI. CDR3 protein: CASQREPNYGYTF.

V usage is TRBV5-1 and J usage is TRBJ1-6; absent DNA, TCRdb's TRBD1 call cannot be checked. This CDR3 is built from 17 residues. Germline V gives CDR1 SGHRS, CDR2 YFSETQ. The CDR3 loop is CASSLARQGRYNSPLHF.

V usage is TRBV3-1 and J usage is TRBJ2-7; TCRdb indicates TRBD2, and absent DNA this call remains unverified. This CDR3 comprises 18 residues. CDR1 and CDR2 (germline): LGHDT, YNNKEL (reference sequence). The CDR3 is CASSDGGSLTPFTEEQYF.

The CDR3 reads CASSGRGTEAFF. The rearrangement uses TRBV7-9 and TRBJ1-1; TCRdb calls TRBD1, which cannot be checked without DNA. This CDR3 is 12 amino acids long. Germline V gene sequence: CDR1 SEHNR, CDR2 FQNEAQ (reference sequence).